The 15 T cell receptor beta chains given below trace back to one sample, sequenced in a study of blood T cell repertoires in COVID-19 (dated by TCRdb to about 2020). Receptor amplification or capture employed the immunoSEQ multiplex PCR assay. Entries here come from immuneACCESS through TCRdb and include only in-frame sequences with V and J called. Some clones fail to appear in such tables; in the studies checked, an unresolved V gene covers under half of the shortfall, and the cause of the remainder is unknown. The sample profile shows about 100,000 clones; around 87% of them were found once. The ten largest clones take up roughly 14% of the sample. The sample comprised peripheral blood. The receptor source for this set is a man aged 45 to 65 with acute or convalescent COVID-19.

There are a few counts of this clone. The chain employs TRBV5-1 and TRBJ2-2; no definite D call. In germline, CDR1 is SGHRS, CDR2 YFSETQ. The CDR3 sequence is 13 residues long. Trimming took off 0 bases at V and 5 bases at J, with 5 bases between the two ends. The CDR3 region has the DNA TGCGCCAGCAGCTTGGTACTAACCGGGGAGCTGTTTTTT. Translation: CASSLVLTGELFF.

This clone was found a few times. The V and J genes are TRBV5-1 and TRBJ1-1; a weak D match, TRBD1 (5 bases). This CDR3 has 13 amino acids. Germline lookup yields CDR1 SGHRS and CDR2 YFSETQ. With 5 bases removed from V and 4 bases from J, the gap between germline ends came to 12 bases. The DNA of the CDR3 is TGCGCCAGCAGGAACACGGGGGGCACTGAAGCTTTCTTT. It encodes CASRNTGGTEAFF.

The chain employs TRBV5-5 and TRBJ1-2; D is undetermined. The germline gives CDR1 SGHKS, CDR2 YYEKEE (reference sequence). CDR3 length: 15 amino acids. Trimming cost V 1 base and J 0 bases, with 10 bases left between them. DNA of the CDR3: TGTGCCAGCAGCTTGAACAGCCCAGCTAACTATGGCTACACCTTC. Translated: CASSLNSPANYGYTF.

The V gene is TRBV5-1, the J gene TRBJ2-7; 11 positions match TRBD2. CDR1 is SGHRS and CDR2 is YFSETQ in the germline V gene. V trimming: 0 bases; J trimming: 3 bases; junction bases outside the gene matches: 2. The CDR3 runs 15 residues. CDR3: CASSLGLAGFYEQYF. The DNA of the CDR3 is TGCGCCAGCAGCTTGGGACTAGCGGGGTTCTACGAGCAGTACTTC. The entire variable domain, with the rest obtained from reference TRBV5-1 and TRBJ2-7, is as follows: KAGVTQTPRYLIKTRGQQVTLSCSPISGHRSVSWYQQTPGQGLQFLFEYFSETQRNKGNFPGRFSGRQFSNSRSEMNVSTLELGDSALYLCASSLGLAGFYEQYFGPGTRLTVT.

The rearrangement uses TRBV14 and TRBJ2-7; 9 bases map to TRBD2. Per germline, CDR1 SGHDN and CDR2 FVKESK. The CDR3 length is 17 residues. J lost 1 base, V lost 2 bases, and 9 bases had no gene match. CDR3 sequence reads: CASSQRVGAGGSYEQYF. As DNA, the CDR3 is TGTGCCAGCAGCCAACGAGTAGGAGCGGGAGGATCCTACGAGCAGTACTTC.

J is TRBJ2-5 and V is TRBV28; no firm D call. V lost 7 bases and J lost 4, with 13 bases in between. The CDR3 has 13 residues. Germline CDR1 reads MDHEN; CDR2 reads SYDVKM. CDR3 DNA sequence: TGTGCCAGCAAAATTAGACTTTTAGAGACCCAGTACTTC. Translated: CASKIRLLETQYF.

The table lists this clone with a few counts. The chain has TRBV6-6 and TRBJ2-3; D perhaps matches TRBD1 (6 bases). The CDR3 is 15 residues long. Deletions cut 6 bases from V and 5 bases from J, with 18 bases between. Germline V lookup: CDR1 MNHNY, CDR2 SVGAGI (reference sequence). The CDR3 region has the DNA TGTGCCAGCAGCACCTCCCGGCAGGGGCAAGATACGCAGTATTTT. Translating it yields CASSTSRQGQDTQYF.

The CDR3 DNA sequence: TGTGCCAGCAGGGGACAGGGGTCCTACAATGAGCAGTTCTTC. Translation: CASRGQGSYNEQFF. The chain carries TRBV6-6 and TRBJ2-1, with 10 bases fitting TRBD1. There are 14 residues in the CDR3. The trim removed 6 bases at V and 1 base at J, leaving 0 bases unmatched. Looked up from germline, CDR1 is MNHNY and CDR2 is SVGAGI (reference sequence).

J is TRBJ2-5 and V is TRBV7-9, with 8 bases lining up with TRBD1. The CDR3 contains 15 residues. CDR1 SEHNR and CDR2 FQNEAQ come from the germline V gene (reference sequence). Trimming removed 3 bases from V and 5 bases from J; junction bases left unmatched: 8. CDR3 coding DNA: TGTGCCAGCAGCTTCGGACAGGGCGACGGGGAGACCCAGTACTTC. Its translation is CASSFGQGDGETQYF.

This sequence joins TRBV19 and TRBJ2-1, with 10 bases fitting TRBD2. Germline V gene sequence: CDR1 LNHDA, CDR2 SQIVND (reference sequence). V lost 6 bases and J lost 3; bases outside the gene matches: 5. The CDR3 runs 15 residues. CDR3 residues: CASSKTSGDYNEQFF. The CDR3 region has the DNA TGTGCCAGTAGCAAAACTAGCGGGGACTACAATGAGCAGTTCTTC.

The V gene is TRBV5-4, the J gene TRBJ2-7; the D gene is possibly TRBD2 (6 bases). Germline V gene data show CDR1 as SGHNT and CDR2 as YYREEE (reference sequence). Between the trimmed V and J ends, which lost 4 bases and 2 bases, there was a span of 13 bases. The CDR3 has 14 amino acids. CDR3 sequence (DNA): TGTGCCAGCAGCCCCCTAGCGAACACCTACGAGCAGTACTTC. It specifies CASSPLANTYEQYF.

This chain joins TRBV9 and TRBJ2-1, with 11 positions matching TRBD2. This CDR3 contains 16 residues. From germline, CDR1 is SGDLS and CDR2 YYNGEE. J lost 6 bases, V lost 1 base, and 6 bases had no gene match. Here the CDR3 reads CASSVRVAGGGNEQFF. In nucleotides, the CDR3 is TGTGCCAGCAGCGTACGGGTAGCGGGAGGGGGCAATGAGCAGTTCTTC. Combining the CDR3 with reference TRBV9 and TRBJ2-1 gives the whole variable domain DSGVTQTPKHLITATGQRVTLRCSPRSGDLSVYWYQQSLDQGLQFLIQYYNGEERAKGNILERFSAQQFPDLHSELNLSSLELGDSALYFCASSVRVAGGGNEQFFGPGTRLTVL.

This rearrangement joins TRBV5-1 to TRBJ1-4; 8 bases fit TRBD1. Germline V gene lookup returns CDR1 SGHRS and CDR2 YFSETQ. This CDR3 has 14 amino acids. V was pared by 4 bases and J by 11 bases, with 10 bases of the junction left unmatched. The CDR3 here is CASSLDRAEDKLFF. The CDR3 DNA is TGCGCCAGCAGCCTGGACAGGGCCGAAGACAAACTGTTTTTT.

CDR3 bases: TGTGCCAGCAGCCGGGAAATGTCCTACGAGCAGTACTTC. Amino acid sequence: CASSREMSYEQYF. V is TRBV6-5 and J is TRBJ2-7; a weak D match, TRBD2 (5 bases). CDR1 is MNHEY, CDR2 SVGAGI, per germline. The V end was cut by 6 bases, the J end by 1 base, with 10 bases between. CDR3 length equals 13 residues.

The V and J genes are TRBV5-5 and TRBJ2-7; no definite D call. Germline CDR1 SGHKS, CDR2 YYEKEE (reference sequence). This CDR3 spans 15 amino acids. V lost 1 base and J 5 bases, leaving 16 bases between the germline ends. The CDR3 protein is CASSLQSSSGDEQYF. DNA for the CDR3: TGTGCCAGCAGCTTGCAATCTTCCTCTGGAGACGAGCAGTACTTC.